This T cell receptor (beta chain) was retrieved from a study of cytomegalovirus exposure and HLA in healthy donors. Across the whole study: Of approximately 400 genotyped donors, roughly 80% clustered with self-reported Caucasian donors.

General observations from the study: Researchers reported in a later analysis that common viral pathogens appeared linked to several top clusters. Presence/absence comparisons presumed near-even sequencing depth among donors. What was likely a sequencing artifact was a cluster of highly shared sequence variants.

Remarks on this clone: The antigen is undetermined.

The junction had 16 bases not matched to a gene; V was cut back by 3 bases and J by 6 bases. The CDR3 consists of 17 residues. CDR1 SGHDT and CDR2 YYEEEE come from the germline V gene. It was with 60 Vbeta and 13 Jbeta primers that the PCR ran. Assay: immunoSEQ multiplex PCR; the TCRdb copy retains only in-frame clones and omits some. The sample records 150,000 or so clones, 77% being singletons. The J gene is TRBJ2-3, the V gene TRBV5-6; 7 bases are shared with TRBD1. The sequencing input was PBMCs. This clonotype originated in a female donor in good health and CMV-seronegative. The CDR3 region is CASSSLNDRVRLDTQYF. CDR3 in DNA: TGTGCCAGCAGCTCGCTAAATGACAGGGTAAGGTTGGATACGCAGTATTTT.